Shown below are 26 T cell receptor beta chains from a single sample sequenced in a study of blood T cell repertoires in COVID-19. Libraries were prepared by immunoSEQ multiplex PCR; TCRdb keeps only in-frame clonotypes and omits some of them. The sample has around 180,000 clones; 85% to 90% are singletons. The sequenced sample was peripheral blood. These receptor sequences come from a person aged 65-85 years with COVID-19, enrolled during active disease.

This chain uses TRBV6-2 or TRBV6-3 with TRBJ2-1; D call uncertain. This CDR3 comprises 16 residues. CDR1 and CDR2 (germline): MNHEY, SVGEGT. The germline V and J ends were trimmed by 6 bases and 2 bases, with 17 bases remaining between them. The CDR3 nucleotides are TGTGCCAGCAGCATACACCAGCTCGAGGCCTACAATGAGCAGTTCTTC. It specifies CASSIHQLEAYNEQFF.

This clone was found once. This rearrangement joins TRBV19 to TRBJ1-2, with 9 bases identical to TRBD1. The CDR3 is 12 amino acids. CDR1 and CDR2 from the germline V gene are LNHDA and SQIVND (reference sequence). The J segment lost 7 bases and the V segment lost 7 bases, leaving 4 bases of the junction unmatched. DNA of the CDR3: TGTGCCAGTATTCCGACAGGGGGTGGCTACACCTTC. Residues: CASIPTGGGYTF.

The chain links TRBV6-2 or TRBV6-3 to TRBJ2-2, with TRBD1 matching 10 bases. With 4 bases clipped from V and 4 bases from J, the junction kept 6 bases outside the gene matches. This CDR3 region has 16 residues. Germline loops: CDR1 MNHEY, CDR2 SVGEGT. The CDR3 spells CASSLGQGVITGELFF. In DNA, the CDR3 is TGTGCCAGCAGTTTAGGACAGGGGGTAATCACCGGGGAGCTGTTTTTT.

V is TRBV7-2 and J is TRBJ1-5; 8 nucleotides match TRBD1. Trimming at V came to 4 bases and at J to 4 bases, leaving 12 bases not matched to a gene. Germline V CDR1 and CDR2: SGHTA, FQGNSA. The CDR3 runs to 17 residues. Here the CDR3 reads CASSYSKWDRLNQPQHF. Here the CDR3 DNA reads TGTGCCAGCAGCTACTCTAAGTGGGACAGGCTTAATCAGCCCCAGCATTTT. Full variable domain (remainder filled in from reference TRBV7-2 and TRBJ1-5): GAGVSQSPSNKVTEKGKDVELRCDPISGHTALYWYRQSLGQGLEFLIYFQGNSAPDKSGLPSDRFSAERTGGSVSTLTIQRTQQEDSAVYLCASSYSKWDRLNQPQHFGDGTRLSIL.

This clone was counted once. V is TRBV7-8 and J is TRBJ2-2; D is unclear. The CDR3 has 16 residues. Trimming shortened V by 2 bases and J by 0 bases, and 10 bases separated the two germline ends. Germline loops: CDR1 SGHVS, CDR2 FQNEAQ. CDR3 nucleotides: TGTGCCAGCAGCTTACCACGGAGAACGAACACCGGGGAGCTGTTTTTT. This codes for CASSLPRRTNTGELFF.

This chain joins TRBV2 and TRBJ1-6; D not certain. The CDR3 has 13 residues. Per the germline V gene, CDR1 is SNHLY and CDR2 is FYNNEI. V lost 3 bases and J lost 10, with 10 bases in between. The chain's CDR3 is CASSDQVSSPLHF. The CDR3 coding sequence is TGTGCCAGCAGTGACCAGGTATCATCACCCCTCCACTTT.

The rearrangement links TRBV6-5 to TRBJ1-6; D is perhaps TRBD1 (5 bases). Trimming removed 0 bases at V and 9 bases at J, with 9 bases between. Germline V gives CDR1 MNHEY, CDR2 SVGAGI. The CDR3 runs to 14 residues. This CDR3 is CASSYSGEGSPLHF. As DNA, the CDR3 is TGTGCCAGCAGTTACTCAGGGGAGGGTTCACCCCTCCACTTT.

The chain links TRBV30 to TRBJ2-1; a possible D gene is TRBD2 (6 bases). Between the trimmed V and J ends, which lost 3 bases and 12 bases, there was a span of 15 bases. Germline CDR1 GTSNPN, CDR2 SVGIG (reference sequence). The CDR3 is made up of 12 amino acids. The CDR3 loop is CAWRNLAERQFF. In DNA form, the CDR3 reads TGTGCCTGGAGAAATTTAGCGGAGCGGCAGTTCTTC.

This chain uses TRBV6-4 with TRBJ1-3; 7 bases fit TRBD1. Germline V gene data show CDR1 as MRHNA and CDR2 as SNTAGT. The V segment lost 5 bases and the J segment 0 bases; nucleotides outside the gene matches: 13. CDR3 length: 18 residues. In nucleotides, the CDR3 is TGTGCCAGCAGTAAGCGACAGGGTATCTTAAGCTCTGGAAACACCATATATTTT. Amino acids: CASSKRQGILSSGNTIYF.

The chain combines TRBV5-1 with TRBJ2-7; 8 bases match TRBD2. The germline V gene has CDR1 SGHRS and CDR2 YFSETQ. The V segment lost 4 bases and the J segment 2 bases; nucleotides outside the gene matches: 8. This CDR3 has 15 residues. The CDR3 DNA reads as TGCGCCAGCAGCCTCCAGCGGGGGACCACCTACGAGCAGTACTTC. Translating it yields CASSLQRGTTYEQYF.

The chain joins TRBV24-1 to TRBJ2-1; 9 bases map to TRBD1. This CDR3 region has 16 residues. Trimming took 0 bases from V and 10 from J; bases not matched to a gene: 9. CDR1 KGHDR and CDR2 SFDVKD come from the germline V gene. CDR3 bases: TGTGCCACCAGTGATTTGGCGGGACAGGGTCGGCGGGAGCAGTTCTTC. This translates into CATSDLAGQGRREQFF.

The V call is TRBV6-1, the J call TRBJ1-2, with D hard to call. The CDR3 extends over 14 amino acids. V dropped 3 bases and J dropped 6 bases, with 14 bases sitting between them. Germline lookup yields CDR1 MNHNS and CDR2 SASEGT. CDR3 sequence: CASSEGRLDHGYTF. The CDR3 bases are TGTGCCAGCAGTGAGGGCAGGCTTGATCATGGCTACACCTTC.

The rearrangement uses TRBV9 and TRBJ2-7, with a weak D call TRBD1 (5 bases). The length of the CDR3 is 14 residues. Trimming cost V 4 bases and J 4 bases, with 15 bases left between them. Germline V gene sequence: CDR1 SGDLS, CDR2 YYNGEE. CDR3 nucleotides: TGTGCCAGCAGCCTCAGGACAACGCCATACGAGCAGTACTTC. Protein product: CASSLRTTPYEQYF.

This chain links TRBV3-1 (or the pseudogene TRBV3-2) with TRBJ2-6; D is uncertain. The germline gives CDR1 LGHDT, CDR2 YNNKEL (reference sequence). V was clipped by 1 base and J by 3 bases, with 7 bases between them. The CDR3 length is 15 residues. CDR3 sequence (DNA): TGTGCCAGCAGCCAAGTTGACTTTGGGGCCAACGTCCTGACTTTC. Protein product: CASSQVDFGANVLTF.

The rearrangement joins TRBV27 to TRBJ2-1; the match to TRBD2 covers 10 bases. Germline CDR1 and CDR2: MNHEY and SMNVEV (reference sequence). V lost 3 bases to trimming and J lost 6 bases; unmatched junction nucleotides: 14. The CDR3 sequence is 18 residues long. The CDR3 DNA reads TGTGCCAGCAGTTTCGGGCTAGCGGGAGTCGGGCTAGGCAATGAGCAGTTCTTC. It specifies CASSFGLAGVGLGNEQFF.

The rearrangement uses TRBV5-1 and TRBJ2-1; TRBD1 might be the D (8 bases). The germline V and J ends were trimmed by 3 bases and 1 base, with 38 bases remaining between them. This CDR3 is 24 amino acids long. Germline assignment: CDR1 SGHRS and CDR2 YFSETQ. The DNA for the CDR3 is TGCGCCAGCAGCTCGCTCCCTCAGGGGGCGCCAAGTCAGCGCGGGGGCCCGTCCTACAATGAGCAGTTCTTC. This translates into CASSSLPQGAPSQRGGPSYNEQFF.

The chain combines TRBV11-2 with TRBJ1-4; TRBD1 aligns across 10 bases. Germline assignment: CDR1 SGHAT and CDR2 FQNNGV. Trimming took 5 bases from V and 6 from J; bases not matched to a gene: 15. The CDR3 is 18 amino acids. The CDR3 reads CASSPRDRGFYDDEKLFF. The CDR3 bases are TGTGCCAGCAGCCCACGGGACAGGGGCTTTTATGATGATGAAAAACTGTTTTTT.

The chain links TRBV5-4 to TRBJ1-1; a weak D match, TRBD1 (5 bases). The CDR3 contains 16 residues. Germline assignment: CDR1 SGHNT and CDR2 YYREEE (reference sequence). The germline V and J ends were trimmed by 4 bases and 9 bases, with 25 bases remaining between them. In DNA form, the CDR3 reads TGTGCCAGCAGCACCCCCCTCCCCGCGGGGCCCTCGAAAGCTTTCTTT. Its translation: CASSTPLPAGPSKAFF.

The V and J genes are TRBV3-1 (or the pseudogene TRBV3-2) and TRBJ1-1, with D perhaps matching TRBD1 (5 bases). Germline assignment: CDR1 LGHDT and CDR2 YNNKEL (reference sequence). Trimming left V 5 bases short and J 4 bases short, with 17 bases between. This CDR3 spans 15 amino acids. CDR3 sequence (DNA): TGTGCCAGCAGCTTCCGGGGGGGTGGGAGCACTGAAGCTTTCTTT. Its translation is CASSFRGGGSTEAFF.

The chain carries TRBV4-1 and TRBJ2-3; 9 bases match TRBD2. V shed 3 bases and J 4 bases; nucleotides not matched to a gene: 5. This CDR3 spans 15 amino acids. CDR1 is MGHRA, CDR2 YSYEKL, per germline. CDR3 DNA sequence: TGCGCCAGCAGCCAGACCGGACTAGCGTCAGATACGCAGTATTTT. It is translated as CASSQTGLASDTQYF.

CDR3 residues: CASSPLGSDTGELFF. In DNA, the CDR3 is TGTGCCAGTAGTCCGTTGGGGAGCGACACCGGGGAGCTGTTTTTT. J is TRBJ2-2 and V is TRBV19; tentative D call: TRBD2 (5 bases). V lost 5 bases and J 3 bases, leaving 13 bases between the germline ends. The CDR3 has 15 residues. Germline loops: CDR1 LNHDA, CDR2 SQIVND (reference sequence).

V gene TRBV28 combines with J gene TRBJ1-4; D gene uncertain. Trimming removed 6 bases at V and 4 bases at J, with 12 bases between. Germline lookup yields CDR1 MDHEN and CDR2 SYDVKM. The CDR3 is 14 amino acids. Written as DNA, the CDR3 is TGTGCCAGCAGCAAGACTCGGGTTAATGAAAAACTGTTTTTT. Encoded protein: CASSKTRVNEKLFF.

The chain uses TRBV2 and TRBJ2-5; TRBD1 agrees at 7 bases. There are 14 residues in the CDR3. CDR1 is SNHLY and CDR2 is FYNNEI in the germline V gene. J lost 3 bases, V lost 6 bases, and 7 bases had no gene match. The CDR3 here is CASSYGTDKETQYF. CDR3 coding DNA: TGTGCCAGCAGCTACGGGACAGACAAAGAGACCCAGTACTTC.

This clone appeared a single time. This rearrangement joins TRBV24-1 to TRBJ2-1, with 10 bases aligning to TRBD2. Trimming at V came to 4 bases and at J to 2 bases, leaving 7 bases not matched to a gene. The CDR3 consists of 17 residues. CDR1 is KGHDR, CDR2 SFDVKD, per germline. This CDR3 reads CATSDTEGLAPYNEQFF. CDR3 DNA sequence: TGTGCCACCAGTGACACCGAGGGACTAGCGCCCTACAATGAGCAGTTCTTC.

V gene TRBV2 combines with J gene TRBJ2-2, with 7 bases lining up with TRBD2. J was trimmed by 6 bases and V by 8 bases; bases with no gene match: 6. The length of the CDR3 is 13 residues. The germline V gene has CDR1 SNHLY and CDR2 FYNNEI. CDR3 sequence: CASRREMSGELFF. The CDR3 DNA follows: TGTGCCAGCCGGCGGGAGATGTCCGGGGAGCTGTTTTTT.

The CDR3 reads CASSKGRDREYLGYTF. CDR3 DNA: TGTGCCAGCAGCAAAGGCCGGGACAGGGAATATCTTGGCTACACCTTC. V gene TRBV21-1 combines with J gene TRBJ1-2; TRBD1 was called by the table and not checked on the DNA. TRBV21-1 is recorded as a pseudogene. The CDR3 runs to 16 residues.